One and the same sample provided the 9 T cell receptor beta chains below, sequenced in a study of blood T cell repertoires in COVID-19. Using immunoSEQ multiplex PCR, the repertoire was profiled, and TCRdb retains in-frame clones only, with some absent. The table lists about 240,000 clones, approximately 84% of them singletons. Source material: peripheral blood. The source of these receptors is a woman aged 25 to 39 who had recovered from COVID-19.

The gene calls are TRBV3-1 (or the pseudogene TRBV3-2) and TRBJ2-3, with 13 nucleotides matching TRBD2. Trimming at V came to 2 bases and at J to 0 bases, leaving 11 bases not matched to a gene. The CDR3 length is 20 residues. Germline V CDR1 and CDR2: LGHDT, YNNKEL (reference sequence). DNA of the CDR3: TGTGCCAGCAGCCAACCCCCGGGACTAGCGGGGAGTGCTAGCACAGATACGCAGTATTTT. It codes for CASSQPPGLAGSASTDTQYF.

This clone has a single count. The chain recombines TRBV7-6 with TRBJ1-1, with D possibly being TRBD1 (5 bases). CDR1 SGHVS and CDR2 FNYEAQ come from the germline V gene. Trimming removed 2 bases from V and 0 bases from J, with 19 bases in between. The length of the CDR3 is 18 residues. The CDR3 protein is CASSLYQGLSIMNTEAFF. DNA of the CDR3: TGTGCCAGCAGCTTATATCAGGGTTTGAGTATTATGAACACTGAAGCTTTCTTT.

The V gene is TRBV18, the J gene TRBJ2-5; no firm D call. The germline gives CDR1 KGHSH, CDR2 LQKENI. The CDR3 sequence is 15 residues long. V dropped 3 bases and J dropped 0 bases, with 11 bases sitting between them. The CDR3 nucleotides are TGTGCCAGCTCACCTGGGCAGAATAACCAAGAGACCCAGTACTTC. Protein: CASSPGQNNQETQYF.

This chain uses TRBV25-1 with TRBJ1-1; possible D gene TRBD1, 5 bases. This CDR3 has 14 residues. Trimming took 7 bases from V and 0 from J, leaving 12 bases between them. CDR1 and CDR2 (germline): MGHDK, SYGVNS. The CDR3 reads CASTPGGLNTEAFF. CDR3 coding DNA: TGTGCCAGCACCCCCGGGGGGTTGAACACTGAAGCTTTCTTT.

This chain links TRBV5-3 with TRBJ1-3; maybe TRBD1 (6 bases). TRBV5-3 is identified as an open reading frame with a role that is uncertain. With 2 bases removed from V and 4 bases from J, the gap between germline ends came to 7 bases. The CDR3 contains 13 residues. CDR3 DNA sequence: TGTGCCAGAAGCTTAGACAGGGGAAACACCATATATTTT. It yields the protein CARSLDRGNTIYF.

The chain carries TRBV12-2 and TRBJ1-3; the table gives TRBD1 as D, unverified against the DNA. TRBV12-2 is a pseudogene locus. The CDR3 totals 16 residues. Written as DNA, the CDR3 is TGTGCAAGTCGCTCACCCGACAGGGTAGGTGGAAACACCATATATTTT. Its translation is CASRSPDRVGGNTIYF.

The rearrangement links TRBV6-5 to TRBJ1-5; D is undetermined. CDR3 size: 14 residues. Trimming removed 7 bases from V and 4 bases from J, with 14 bases in between. In germline, CDR1 is MNHEY, CDR2 SVGAGI. The CDR3: CASTRTRENQPQHF. CDR3 sequence (DNA): TGTGCCAGCACTAGGACCCGGGAGAATCAGCCCCAGCATTTT.

The J gene is TRBJ2-5, the V gene TRBV4-2; 10 bases map to TRBD2. This CDR3 spans 16 amino acids. Unmatched junction bases numbered 8, after V lost 3 bases and J lost 4 bases. CDR1 is LGHNA, CDR2 YNFKEQ, per germline. The CDR3 coding sequence is TGTGCCAGCAGCCAGGCTACAGCGGGGGGGCCAGAGACCCAGTACTTC. This encodes CASSQATAGGPETQYF.

The V and J genes are TRBV29-1 and TRBJ1-1; D gene ambiguous. This CDR3 has 14 amino acids. V gave up 4 bases and J gave up 1 base, with 13 bases separating them. Per germline, CDR1 SQVTM and CDR2 ANQGSEA. CDR3 sequence (DNA): TGCAGCGTTGGAAGGAGCTTCGGGAACACTGAAGCTTTCTTT. This codes for CSVGRSFGNTEAFF.